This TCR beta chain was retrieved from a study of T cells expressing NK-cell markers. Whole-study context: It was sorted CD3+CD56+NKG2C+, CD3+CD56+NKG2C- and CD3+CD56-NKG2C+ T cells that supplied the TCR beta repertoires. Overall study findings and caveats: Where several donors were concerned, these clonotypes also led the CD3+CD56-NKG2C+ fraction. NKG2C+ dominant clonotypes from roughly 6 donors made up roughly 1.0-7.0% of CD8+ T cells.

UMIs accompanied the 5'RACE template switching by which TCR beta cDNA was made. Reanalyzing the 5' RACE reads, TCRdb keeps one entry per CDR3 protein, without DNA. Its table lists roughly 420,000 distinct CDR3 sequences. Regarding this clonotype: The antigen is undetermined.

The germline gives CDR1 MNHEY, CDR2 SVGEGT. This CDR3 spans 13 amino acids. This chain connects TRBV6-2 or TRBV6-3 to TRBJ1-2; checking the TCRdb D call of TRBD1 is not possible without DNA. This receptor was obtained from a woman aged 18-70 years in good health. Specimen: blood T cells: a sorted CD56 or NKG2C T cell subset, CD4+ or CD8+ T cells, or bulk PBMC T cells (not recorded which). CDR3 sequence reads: CASSFTGGDGYTF.